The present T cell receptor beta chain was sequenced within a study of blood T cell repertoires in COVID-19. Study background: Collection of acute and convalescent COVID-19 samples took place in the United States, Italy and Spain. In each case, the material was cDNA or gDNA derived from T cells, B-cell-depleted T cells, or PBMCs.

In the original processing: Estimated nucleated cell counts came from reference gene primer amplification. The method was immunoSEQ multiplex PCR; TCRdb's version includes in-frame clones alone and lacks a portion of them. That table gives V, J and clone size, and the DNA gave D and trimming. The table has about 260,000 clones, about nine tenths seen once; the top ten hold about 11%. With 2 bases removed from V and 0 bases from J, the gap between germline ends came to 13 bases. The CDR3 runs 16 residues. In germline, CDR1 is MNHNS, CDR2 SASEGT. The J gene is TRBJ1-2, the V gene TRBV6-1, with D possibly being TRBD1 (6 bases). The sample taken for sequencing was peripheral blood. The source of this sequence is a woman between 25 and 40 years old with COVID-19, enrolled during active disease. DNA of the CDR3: TGTGCCAGCAGTGAACGGGACACCCCAGCTAACTATGGCTACACCTTC. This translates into CASSERDTPANYGYTF.